The 15 T cell receptor beta chains presented below share a single source sample, sequenced in a study of T-cell reconstitution after alpha-beta-depleted transplantation in children. Unique molecular identifiers were incorporated into the prepared TCRbeta library. TCRdb reanalysed the PCR reads using MiXCR and keeps one entry per CDR3 protein. The sample includes about 350,000 distinct CDR3 sequences, roughly 17% of them seen just once. Specimen: PBMCs, mostly from graft donor cells, collected 360 days after TCRalphabeta/CD19-depleted stem cell transplant. The receptors stem from a male patient between 2 and 15 years old who had a stem cell transplant for acute lymphoblastic leukemia, so the T cells may come from the graft donor.

V usage is TRBV28 and J usage is TRBJ1-1; TRBD1 matches at 9 bases. With 6 bases clipped from V and 11 bases from J, the junction kept 7 bases outside the gene matches. The germline gives CDR1 MDHEN, CDR2 SYDVKM. The CDR3 sequence is 12 residues long. In nucleotides, the CDR3 is TGTGCCAGCAGCCCTCGGGACAGGGAGGCTTTCTTT. Translating gives CASSPRDREAFF.

Written as DNA, the CDR3 is TGCAGTGCTAGAGTCTTAGCGGTAGAGACCCAGTACTTC. Its protein is CSARVLAVETQYF. This rearrangement joins TRBV20-1 to TRBJ2-5, with a possible D match to TRBD2 (6 bases). The CDR3 spans 13 residues. V lost 1 base and J lost 4, with 10 bases in between. Germline CDR1 and CDR2: DFQATT and SNEGSKA (reference sequence).

This clonotype has only a few counts. The V gene is TRBV18, the J gene TRBJ2-5; a possible D gene is TRBD1 (6 bases). The CDR3 length is 16 residues. V was shortened by 1 base and J by 2 bases, with 14 bases between the two germline ends. Germline CDR1 is KGHSH and CDR2 is LQKENI. The DNA of the CDR3 is TGTGCCAGCTCACCACGGTTGGGCAGGGGTCAAGAGACCCAGTACTTC. Translated: CASSPRLGRGQETQYF.

V is TRBV7-2 and J is TRBJ2-3; the D gene is possibly TRBD2 (5 bases). Looked up from germline, CDR1 is SGHTA and CDR2 is FQGNSA. The V end was cut by 1 base, the J end by 0 bases, with 11 bases between. This CDR3 comprises 16 residues. CDR3 DNA sequence: TGTGCCAGCAGCTTAGTTCCGGGGATAAGCACAGATACGCAGTATTTT. It codes for CASSLVPGISTDTQYF.

Only a few counts were recorded for this clonotype. CDR3 residues: CASRGVADSYNEQFF. CDR3 coding DNA: TGCGCCAGCAGGGGGGTGGCAGACTCCTACAATGAGCAGTTCTTC. V is TRBV4-1 and J is TRBJ2-1; D possibly uses TRBD1 or TRBD2 (5 bases each). CDR1 and CDR2 (germline): MGHRA, YSYEKL. The V and J ends lost 6 bases and 0 bases respectively, with 12 bases between them. The CDR3 is 15 residues long.

This chain connects TRBV7-2 to TRBJ2-7; 7 bases are a match to TRBD2. The V gene end was trimmed by 0 bases and the J gene end by 6 bases; junction bases not matched to a gene: 2. This CDR3 has 13 residues. Germline CDR1 and CDR2: SGHTA and FQGNSA. The CDR3 nucleotides are TGTGCCAGCAGCTTAGCGGGAGGGCCCGAGCAGTACTTC. This translates into CASSLAGGPEQYF.

V and J are TRBV5-6 and TRBJ2-1, with 13 bases matching TRBD2. Germline CDR1 and CDR2: SGHDT and YYEEEE. This CDR3 spans 16 amino acids. The junction had 10 bases not matched to a gene; V was cut back by 1 base and J by 12 bases. The CDR3 bases are TGTGCCAGCAGCTTGAGGACTAGCGGGAGAGTGTCGTTGCAGTTCTTC. This gives the protein CASSLRTSGRVSLQFF.

The chain couples TRBV3-1 to TRBJ2-1, with 8 bases that match TRBD1. The CDR3 contains 14 residues. CDR1 LGHDT and CDR2 YNNKEL come from the germline V gene (reference sequence). J was trimmed by 15 bases and V by 0 bases; bases with no gene match: 10. CDR3 loop: CASSQDQRRTGPFF. In DNA, the CDR3 is TGTGCCAGCAGCCAAGATCAACGTCGGACAGGGCCGTTCTTC.

Only a few counts were recorded for this clonotype. The genes are TRBV12-3 or TRBV12-4 and TRBJ1-5, with a possible D match to TRBD1 (6 bases). V was clipped by 6 bases and J by 14 bases, with 17 bases between them. This CDR3 comprises 12 residues. The chain's CDR3 is CASSRTNGQKHF. CDR3 bases: TGTGCCAGCAGCCGCACTAACGGACAGAAGCATTTT.

This clonotype occurred a few times. This chain links TRBV25-1 with TRBJ2-5, with D possibly being TRBD1 (6 bases). Trimming shortened V by 0 bases and J by 1 base, and 15 bases separated the two germline ends. The CDR3 covers 17 residues. The germline gives CDR1 MGHDK, CDR2 SYGVNS. CDR3 sequence reads: CASSEYQGPTSQETQYF. The CDR3 DNA is TGTGCCAGCAGTGAATACCAGGGGCCCACCTCCCAAGAGACCCAGTACTTC.

The chain joins TRBV9 to TRBJ2-3; 7 bases agree with TRBD2. The CDR3 length is 16 residues. Germline CDR1 SGDLS, CDR2 YYNGEE. V lost 0 bases, J lost 3 bases, and 7 bases stayed unmatched. This CDR3 is CASSVDAAGATDTQYF. CDR3 in DNA: TGTGCCAGCAGCGTAGACGCGGCGGGAGCTACAGATACGCAGTATTTT. Full variable domain (missing parts from reference TRBV9 and TRBJ2-3): DSGVTQTPKHLITATGQRVTLRCSPRSGDLSVYWYQQSLDQGLQFLIQYYNGEERAKGNILERFSAQQFPDLHSELNLSSLELGDSALYFCASSVDAAGATDTQYFGPGTRLTVL.

The chain recombines TRBV5-1 with TRBJ2-3; no reliable D call. V dropped 1 base and J dropped 4 bases, with 10 bases sitting between them. Per germline, CDR1 SGHRS and CDR2 YFSETQ. CDR3 size: 14 residues. Here the CDR3 reads CASSLFASADTQYF. The CDR3 nucleotides read TGCGCCAGCAGCTTGTTCGCGTCAGCAGATACGCAGTATTTT.

This clonotype was picked up a small number of times. This sequence joins TRBV12-3 or TRBV12-4 and TRBJ1-2; 10 positions agree with TRBD1. The CDR3 loop spans 15 amino acids. Trimming cost V 6 bases and J 8 bases; bases outside gene matches: 12. CDR3 region: CASSPSGTGVSGYTF. Written as DNA, the CDR3 is TGTGCCAGCAGCCCCTCCGGGACAGGGGTATCCGGCTACACCTTC.

This clonotype was seen a handful of times. The CDR3 protein is CASSQREQETQYF. The CDR3 DNA is TGTGCCAGTAGCCAGCGGGAACAAGAGACCCAGTACTTC. The rearrangement uses TRBV19 and TRBJ2-5, with TRBD2 identical over 7 bases. Germline V CDR1 and CDR2: LNHDA, SQIVND (reference sequence). Trimming cost V 6 bases and J 2 bases; bases outside gene matches: 3. The CDR3 loop spans 13 amino acids. Looking up the rest from reference TRBV19 and TRBJ2-5 gives the full variable domain: DGGITQSPKYLFRKEGQNVTLSCEQNLNHDAMYWYRQDPGQGLRLIYYSQIVNDFQKGDIAEGYSVSREKKESFPLTVTSAQKNPTAFYLCASSQREQETQYFGPGTRLLVL.

At least ten counts were recorded for this clonotype. The CDR3 region is CSAPGQGWYNEQFF. In DNA form, the CDR3 reads TGCAGTGCGCCGGGACAGGGCTGGTACAATGAGCAGTTCTTC. The chain is built from TRBV20-1 and TRBJ2-1, with 9 bases fitting TRBD1. The trim removed 6 bases at V and 4 bases at J, leaving 7 bases unmatched. Germline-derived CDR1 and CDR2 are DFQATT and SNEGSKA (reference sequence). This CDR3 has 14 residues.